This TCR beta chain was identified during a study of blood T cell repertoires in COVID-19. Across the whole study: The United States, Italy and Spain supplied acute and convalescent COVID-19 samples. Sample material is recorded as cDNA or gDNA derived from T cells, B-cell-depleted T cells, or PBMCs.

Libraries were prepared by immunoSEQ multiplex PCR; TCRdb keeps only in-frame clonotypes and omits some of them. The sample has tens of thousands of clones; about nine tenths are singletons. V was pared by 4 bases and J by 2 bases, with 12 bases between. The V gene's germline CDR1 is SGHVS and CDR2 FQNEAQ. The CDR3 consists of 14 residues. This chain links TRBV7-8 with TRBJ2-7, with unresolved D. The source of this sequence is a man aged 70 or older in a cohort sampled during active COVID-19. Material: peripheral blood. For the CDR3, the DNA is TGTGCCAGCAGCTCGACCGGGTCCCCCTACGAGCAGTACTTC. It is translated as CASSSTGSPYEQYF.